A single sample gave rise to the 3 T cell receptor beta chains below, sequenced in a study of T cells in Graves' hyperthyroidism and ophthalmopathy. Amplified TCR beta CDR3 regions derived from RNA transcripts. First-round RT-PCR of the TCR CDR3 relied on the HTBI primer set. One entry per CDR3 protein results from TCRdb running MiXCR on the multiplex PCR reads. Among under 300,000 distinct CDR3 sequences, roughly an eighth were seen once, and the ten largest hold 7% to 9.5%. Sequenced sample: blood. The receptors were gathered from a woman aged 40 to 49 with Graves' hyperthyroidism.

The chain joins TRBV7-8 to TRBJ1-2; D unclear. The CDR3 extends over 16 amino acids. The V gene's germline CDR1 is SGHVS and CDR2 FQNEAQ. Trimming left V 4 bases short and J 4 bases short, with 19 bases between. DNA of the CDR3: TGTGCCAGCAGCTCCCGAGTCGGCGACGTAAGCTATGGCTACACCTTC. The encoded protein is CASSSRVGDVSYGYTF.

The chain links TRBV5-1 to TRBJ2-1; 7 bases agree with TRBD2. Germline V CDR1 and CDR2: SGHRS, YFSETQ. J lost 0 bases, V lost 6 bases, and 6 bases had no gene match. This CDR3 has 15 residues. This chain's CDR3 is CASTPIAGSYNEQFF. CDR3 bases: TGCGCCAGCACCCCCATAGCGGGCTCCTACAATGAGCAGTTCTTC.

This clonotype has at least ten counts. V is TRBV19 and J is TRBJ2-1; tentatively, D is TRBD1 or TRBD2 (5 bases each). Germline V gene data show CDR1 as LNHDA and CDR2 as SQIVND (reference sequence). This CDR3 spans 16 amino acids. Trimming removed 6 bases at V and 6 bases at J, with 21 bases between. The CDR3: CASSTGTDSRGNEQFF. The DNA for the CDR3 is TGTGCCAGTAGCACTGGGACCGACTCTCGGGGCAATGAGCAGTTCTTC.